This T cell receptor (beta chain) is drawn from a study of CD8 T cells in ankylosing spondylitis. Study conclusions and caveats: Those disease-linked clones were CD8+; they were also relatively rare in peripheral blood.

5'-RACE, quantitative and with molecular barcodes, yielded the TCR beta libraries. Using its own MiXCR run on the 5' RACE reads, TCRdb lists one record per CDR3 protein. The sample has 50,000 to 70,000 distinct CDR3 sequences; 6.2% are singletons. This clonotype turned up a few times. No antigen is known for it. This CDR3 spans 16 amino acids. Germline V gene lookup returns CDR1 SGHTA and CDR2 FQGNSA. J gave up 5 bases and V 5 bases, and 11 bases lay outside the gene matches. The receptor's source is a male donor with ankylosing spondylitis. Sequenced: synovial fluid, either unsorted or a sorted T cell fraction (not recorded which). This rearrangement joins TRBV7-2 to TRBJ2-5; 10 bases align to TRBD2. CDR3: CASSLQAGGPGETQYF. The CDR3, as DNA: TGTGCCAGCAGCCTTCAAGCGGGAGGGCCGGGGGAGACCCAGTACTTC.